These 17 T cell receptor beta chains came from one sample sequenced in a study of long-term antiretroviral therapy in people with HIV. At the survey level, the v3.0 immunoSEQ assay was run. Some clones are missing from TCRdb's copy, which holds only in-frame ones; the method was immunoSEQ multiplex PCR. The sample lists some 14,000 clones, about 79% seen once, with approximately 16% in the top ten. The sample here was unsorted PBMCs, taken just before starting antiretroviral therapy. These receptors were collected from a man in his forties with HIV.

V usage is TRBV30 and J usage is TRBJ2-1, with a tentative D call TRBD2 (6 bases). V lost 5 bases and J lost 1, with 15 bases in between. This CDR3 comprises 15 residues. CDR1 is GTSNPN, CDR2 SVGIG, per germline (reference sequence). The CDR3 sequence: CAWAGGAQSYNEQFF. The CDR3 DNA follows: TGTGCCTGGGCAGGCGGGGCCCAATCCTACAATGAGCAGTTCTTC.

The rearrangement uses TRBV27 and TRBJ2-7; TRBD2 agrees at 7 bases. The ends lost 0 bases at V and 3 bases at J; junction bases unmatched: 5. The CDR3 consists of 15 residues. Germline-derived CDR1 and CDR2 are MNHEY and SMNVEV (reference sequence). CDR3 loop: CASSLSWGGGYEQYF. The CDR3 DNA is TGTGCCAGCAGTTTATCTTGGGGGGGAGGCTACGAGCAGTACTTC.

This clone came up a few times. The chain links TRBV6-1 to TRBJ1-6; 7 positions match TRBD1. The CDR3 runs 15 residues. J lost 7 bases, V lost 7 bases, and 10 bases had no gene match. CDR1 is MNHNS, CDR2 SASEGT, per germline. The CDR3 sequence: CASTRQGEGNSPLHF. CDR3 coding DNA: TGTGCCAGCACCCGACAGGGAGAGGGAAATTCACCCCTCCACTTT.

The chain carries TRBV2 and TRBJ2-7; TRBD1 matches at 8 bases. Unmatched junction bases numbered 4, after V lost 9 bases and J lost 3 bases. The germline gives CDR1 SNHLY, CDR2 FYNNEI. The CDR3 length is 12 residues. The CDR3 sequence is CASGQGSYEQYF. The DNA for the CDR3 is TGTGCCAGTGGACAGGGTAGCTACGAGCAGTACTTC. The full variable domain, rest sourced from reference TRBV2 and TRBJ2-7, is EPEVTQTPSHQVTQMGQEVILRCVPISNHLYFYWYRQILGQKVEFLVSFYNNEISEKSEIFDDQFSVERPDGSNFTLKIRSTKLEDSAMYFCASGQGSYEQYFGPGTRLTVT.

The chain links TRBV4-1 to TRBJ2-7, with a possible D match to TRBD2 (5 bases). V was cut by 4 bases and J by 1 base, with 11 bases left in between. The CDR3 covers 14 residues. Germline CDR1 and CDR2: MGHRA and YSYEKL. The CDR3 bases are TGCGCCAGCAGCCTAGCATCGGGGTCCTACGAGCAGTACTTC. Translation: CASSLASGSYEQYF.

The genes are TRBV5-5 and TRBJ2-1; 9 nucleotides line up with TRBD1. Germline assignment: CDR1 SGHKS and CDR2 YYEKEE (reference sequence). The V segment lost 6 bases and the J segment 8 bases; nucleotides outside the gene matches: 9. The CDR3 is 14 amino acids. CDR3 sequence: CASTDRQGVYEQFF. In DNA, the CDR3 is TGTGCCAGCACCGACCGACAGGGGGTGTATGAGCAGTTCTTC.

The chain is built from TRBV5-1 and TRBJ2-5; D not resolved. Germline loops: CDR1 SGHRS, CDR2 YFSETQ. Trimming left V 0 bases short and J 0 bases short, with 18 bases between. The CDR3 sequence is 18 residues long. The CDR3 loop reads CASSLEPQDSRYQETQYF. Written as DNA, the CDR3 is TGCGCCAGCAGCTTGGAGCCCCAAGACTCTAGATACCAAGAGACCCAGTACTTC. Together with reference TRBV5-1 and TRBJ2-5, the CDR3 gives the full variable domain: KAGVTQTPRYLIKTRGQQVTLSCSPISGHRSVSWYQQTPGQGLQFLFEYFSETQRNKGNFPGRFSGRQFSNSRSEMNVSTLELGDSALYLCASSLEPQDSRYQETQYFGPGTRLLVL.

V usage is TRBV21-1 and J usage is TRBJ1-2. TRBV21-1 counts as a pseudogene. This CDR3 comprises 18 residues. CDR3 nucleotides: TGTGCCAGCAGCGAGAAAGGGGGGATGGGGGCCCTTGACTATGGCTACACCTTC. Translated: CASSEKGGMGALDYGYTF.

On this clone: The DNA is left out, because the CDR3 cannot be placed on it with certainty; the CDR3 is given as TCRdb lists it. V gene TRBV21-1 combines with J gene TRBJ2-3; the table calls TRBD2, which could not be checked here. TRBV21-1 is listed as a pseudogene. The CDR3 numbers 19 amino acids, ends counted. CDR3 loop: CASSKGPGWGAGSTDTQYF.

This clone is a singleton in its sample. This chain uses TRBV10-1 with TRBJ2-1; D is unresolved. Germline V gene sequence: CDR1 WNHNN, CDR2 SYGVQD (reference sequence). The CDR3 has 14 residues. V was pared by 6 bases and J by 2 bases, with 11 bases between. DNA for the CDR3: TGCGCCAGCAGCCTTAGCCTCACCTACAATGAGCAGTTCTTC. This translates into CASSLSLTYNEQFF.

This chain joins TRBV7-6 and TRBJ1-1; D is unresolved. This CDR3 region has 12 residues. CDR1 is SGHVS and CDR2 is FNYEAQ in the germline V gene. V lost 4 bases and J 6 bases, leaving 9 bases between the germline ends. The CDR3 nucleotides are TGTGCCAGCAGCTCTGGAGGGTCTGAAGCTTTCTTT. Encoded protein: CASSSGGSEAFF.

J is TRBJ1-5 and V is TRBV7-9; 9 positions agree with TRBD1. The CDR3 spans 17 residues. The J segment lost 9 bases and the V segment lost 6 bases, leaving 18 bases of the junction unmatched. CDR1 SEHNR and CDR2 FQNEAQ come from the germline V gene (reference sequence). CDR3 loop: CASSPEGTGSFGGPQHF. CDR3 nucleotide sequence: TGTGCCAGCAGTCCCGAAGGGACAGGGAGTTTCGGGGGGCCCCAGCATTTT. The full variable domain, completed using reference TRBV7-9 and TRBJ1-5, is DTGVSQNPRHKITKRGQNVTFRCDPISEHNRLYWYRQTLGQGPEFLTYFQNEAQLEKSRLLSDRFSAERPKGSFSTLEIQRTEQGDSAMYLCASSPEGTGSFGGPQHFGDGTRLSIL.

The chain is built from TRBV11-2 and TRBJ2-7, with D hard to call. This CDR3 contains 14 residues. The V end was cut by 4 bases, the J end by 4 bases, with 14 bases between. CDR1 and CDR2 from the germline V gene are SGHAT and FQNNGV. The CDR3 reads CASSSDPGVYEQYF. Written as DNA, the CDR3 is TGTGCCAGCAGCTCTGACCCTGGGGTATACGAGCAGTACTTC.

The chain links TRBV30 to TRBJ1-1, with a tentative D call TRBD1 (6 bases). CDR3 length equals 15 residues. The V end lost 5 bases, the J end lost 0 bases, and 16 bases lay between the germline ends. The germline CDR1 and CDR2 sequences are GTSNPN and SVGIG (reference sequence). The chain's CDR3 is CAWSGGPLLNTEAFF. DNA for the CDR3: TGTGCCTGGTCTGGGGGGCCACTCCTGAACACTGAAGCTTTCTTT.

The J gene is TRBJ2-1, the V gene TRBV20-1; no definite D call. CDR3 length equals 11 residues. Germline values: CDR1 DFQATT, CDR2 SNEGSKA (reference sequence). Trimming removed 6 bases from V and 5 bases from J, with 8 bases in between. CDR3 residues: CSAFHNNEQFF. The CDR3 bases are TGCAGTGCCTTCCACAACAATGAGCAGTTCTTC.

The chain couples TRBV14 to TRBJ2-2, with D unclear. Between the trimmed V and J ends, which lost 2 bases and 6 bases, there was a span of 10 bases. The germline V gene has CDR1 SGHDN and CDR2 FVKESK. The CDR3 sequence is 14 residues long. As DNA, the CDR3 is TGTGCCAGCAGCCAACGAGGAATTGCCGGGGAGCTGTTTTTT. Translation gives CASSQRGIAGELFF. Based on the CDR3 plus reference TRBV14 and TRBJ2-2, the full variable domain is EAGVTQFPSHSVIEKGQTVTLRCDPISGHDNLYWYRRVMGKEIKFLLHFVKESKQDESGMPNNRFLAERTGGTYSTLKVQPAELEDSGVYFCASSQRGIAGELFFGEGSRLTVL.

The chain is built from TRBV6-1 and TRBJ2-5; 11 positions match TRBD2. The CDR3 is 15 amino acids. Trimming at V came to 7 bases and at J to 1 base, leaving 5 bases not matched to a gene. The germline V gene encodes CDR1 MNHNS and CDR2 SASEGT. The CDR3 DNA sequence: TGTGCCAGCATATGGACTAGCGGGCCCCAAGAGACCCAGTACTTC. As protein: CASIWTSGPQETQYF.